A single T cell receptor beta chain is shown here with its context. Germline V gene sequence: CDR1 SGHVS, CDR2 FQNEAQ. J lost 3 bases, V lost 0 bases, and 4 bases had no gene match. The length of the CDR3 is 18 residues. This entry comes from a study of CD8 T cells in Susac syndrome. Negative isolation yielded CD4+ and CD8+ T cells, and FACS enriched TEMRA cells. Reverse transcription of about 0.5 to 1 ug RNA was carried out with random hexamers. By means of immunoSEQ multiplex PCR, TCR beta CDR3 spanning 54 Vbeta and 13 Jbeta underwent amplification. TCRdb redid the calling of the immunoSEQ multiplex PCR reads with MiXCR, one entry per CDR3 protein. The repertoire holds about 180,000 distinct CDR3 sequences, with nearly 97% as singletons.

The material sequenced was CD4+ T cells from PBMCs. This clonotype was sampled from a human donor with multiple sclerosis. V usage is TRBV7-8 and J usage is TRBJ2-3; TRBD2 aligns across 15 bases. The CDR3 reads CASSLARTSGGATDTQYF. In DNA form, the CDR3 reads TGTGCCAGCAGCTTAGCGCGGACTAGCGGGGGGGCGACAGATACGCAGTATTTT.